A selection of T cell receptor beta chains follows, all from one sample in a study of vaccination and CD4 T cells after COVID-19. TCRdb called the PCR reads again in MiXCR, with one record for every CDR3 protein. The table has nearly 20,000 distinct CDR3 sequences, more than 70% seen once. These TCRs are of unknown antigen specificity. The material was CD4+ T cells from blood, cultured in vitro, obtained after SARS-CoV-2 vaccination. The receptors stem from a human donor who received a COVID-19 vaccine. The CDR3 runs from the conserved cysteine through the conserved F or W. The order of the fields is V gene, J gene, CDR3 protein.

>TRBV10-1|TRBJ2-2
CASSSGGLNTGELFF
>TRBV4-1|TRBJ2-3
CASSQDHYARSDTQYF
>TRBV20-1|TRBJ2-3
CSASGLRYTDTQYF
>TRBV7-9|TRBJ1-1
CASSLANGGFMNTEAFF
>TRBV19|TRBJ1-2
CASSIEVNYGYTF
>TRBV20-1|TRBJ1-4
CSAGKTGQGGKLFF
>TRBV2|TRBJ2-7
CASSETGYEQYF
>TRBV20-1|TRBJ2-1
CSATSGRGANEQFF
>TRBV5-1|TRBJ1-3
CASSLDPGATGNTIYF
>TRBV7-9|TRBJ1-2
CASSLRGPFDSNYGYTF
>TRBV7-7|TRBJ2-5
CASSLGGGAVGETQYF
>TRBV6-1|TRBJ1-3
CASGAGVGNTIYF
>TRBV19|TRBJ2-7
CASSRRDRYYEQYF
>TRBV30|TRBJ1-5
CAWRRQGGQPQHF
>TRBV19|TRBJ1-1
CASSMGRDTEAFF
>TRBV7-2|TRBJ2-7
CASRGRSYEQYF
>TRBV6-1|TRBJ2-5
CASSEIPGAYQETQYF
>TRBV20-1|TRBJ1-3
CSASSGQRGNTIYF
>TRBV20-1|TRBJ1-2
CSARGARAAYGYTF
>TRBV12-3/TRBV12-4|TRBJ2-7
CASRRGQGSYEQYF
>TRBV6-1|TRBJ1-5
CASSLNRGEPQHF
>TRBV7-3|TRBJ2-3
CASSYRGTDTQYF
>TRBV30|TRBJ1-2
CAWTRDRLTYGYTF
>TRBV10-3|TRBJ2-3
CAISESALAGGYTQYF
>TRBV20-1|TRBJ2-5
CSARPRQETQYF
>TRBV19|TRBJ1-2
CASKQDGYIYGYTF
>TRBV2|TRBJ2-2
CASSERGSSSGELFF
>TRBV12-5|TRBJ2-3
CASGLIIGLAGGITDTQYF
>TRBV4-2|TRBJ1-3
CASSQDNGFSGNTIYF
>TRBV10-3|TRBJ1-1
CAISESTSGANTEAFF
>TRBV20-1|TRBJ1-6
CSASGGRDSPLHF
>TRBV19|TRBJ2-2
CASKMVGGGVETGELFF
>TRBV12-3/TRBV12-4|TRBJ2-3
CASVRSGGSTDTQYF
>TRBV2|TRBJ1-2
CASRAAGGLGYTF
>TRBV2|TRBJ1-1
CASSEGGTGGSYTEAFF
>TRBV19|TRBJ1-2
CASSIPAENYGYTF
>TRBV24-1|TRBJ2-3
CATSDLKRDRTDTQYF
>TRBV21-1|TRBJ2-4
CARQGGQDLAKNIQYF
>TRBV6-5|TRBJ2-7
CASSSGFTGARSYEQYF
>TRBV24-1|TRBJ1-2
CATSDNRMDGYTF
>TRBV25-1|TRBJ1-2
CASSDRASYGYTF
>TRBV24-1|TRBJ2-1
CATRTIGRQMVPSSYNEQFF
>TRBV29-1|TRBJ2-5
CSVEVGGAQETQYF
>TRBV19|TRBJ1-1
CASSQVSGTEAFF
>TRBV7-9|TRBJ1-2
CASSTDSNGYTF
>TRBV2|TRBJ1-2
CASRQSVDRGYTF
>TRBV6-5|TRBJ1-6
CASSYEAGDNSPLHF
>TRBV15|TRBJ1-1
CATSRDAVDRDSDTEAFF
>TRBV14|TRBJ2-7
CASSPRLAVYEQYF
>TRBV7-3|TRBJ2-3
CASSGEADTQYF
>TRBV20-1|TRBJ1-5
CSASWGRGSNQPQHF
>TRBV7-8|TRBJ2-6
CASSLQYSGANVLTF
>TRBV20-1|TRBJ1-2
CSASYLGIDTDGYTF
>TRBV24-1|TRBJ2-5
CATSAWGTEQETQYF
>TRBV12-3/TRBV12-4|TRBJ1-2
CASSFSSTGRYGYTF
>TRBV7-2|TRBJ1-2
CASSLAGQGAYYGYTF
>TRBV27|TRBJ2-5
CASSLNTGDWNQETQYF
>TRBV11-3|TRBJ2-7
CASSLSKRGAYEQYF
>TRBV20-1|TRBJ1-2
CSAIGTGDYGYTF